The following is a T cell receptor (beta chain) sequence with its context. Its antigen remains unknown. CDR1 and CDR2 from the germline V gene are MNHEY and SVGAGI. CDR3 length: 16 residues. V shed 3 bases and J 7 bases; nucleotides not matched to a gene: 14. Using immunoSEQ multiplex PCR, the repertoire was profiled, and TCRdb retains in-frame clones only, with some absent. This table has about 88,000 clones, around 93% appearing once. The record originates from a study of graft-versus-host responses after intestinal transplantation. About the study: All recipients got anti-thymocyte globulin induction, then tacrolimus and steroids for 2 to 4 years.

The receptor was isolated from a human donor who was the organ donor for an intestinal transplant. Material: unstimulated CD4+ T cells sorted from spleen or lymph node cells, obtained before transplant. The rearrangement links TRBV6-5 to TRBJ2-7; 8 bases line up with TRBD2. The CDR3 loop is CASSYSASGWPFEQYF. The DNA of the CDR3 is TGTGCCAGCAGTTATTCGGCTAGCGGGTGGCCATTTGAGCAGTACTTC.